The rows below give T cell receptor beta chains drawn from one sample of a study of CD8+ T cells in alopecia areata. The method was immunoSEQ multiplex PCR; TCRdb's version includes in-frame clones alone and lacks a portion of them. In the table there are approximately 89,000 clones, approximately 50% of which are singletons. Sequencing was carried out using NKG2D-high CD8+ T cells sorted from blood. The receptors stem from a human donor with alopecia areata. CDR3s include the opening cysteine and the closing phenylalanine or tryptophan. A D gene is named only where the DNA matches it firmly. Not every row has a clone size; where given, it reads once, few, many or a size class.

D: .; V: TRBV30; J: TRBJ1-1; size: .; CDR3: CAWTGMSDEAFF; DNA: TGTGCCTGGACAGGGATGTCGGATGAAGCTTTCTTT
D: .; V: TRBV9; J: TRBJ1-1; size: .; CDR3: CASSVASHTEAFF; DNA: TGTGCCAGCAGCGTAGCGTCCCACACTGAAGCTTTCTTT
D: .; V: TRBV7-9; J: TRBJ2-7; size: few; CDR3: CASSLGVGQLSYEQYF; DNA: TGTGCCAGCAGCTTAGGGGTCGGACAGTTATCCTACGAGCAGTACTTC
D: .; V: TRBV4-1; J: TRBJ1-2; size: once; CDR3: CASSQVIQADGYTF; DNA: TGCGCCAGCAGCCAAGTTATACAGGCAGATGGCTACACCTTC
D: TRBD1; V: TRBV29-1; J: TRBJ2-5; size: .; CDR3: CSVVQGARETQYF; DNA: TGCAGCGTTGTGCAGGGGGCTCGGGAGACCCAGTACTTC
D: .; V: TRBV9; J: TRBJ2-7; size: .; CDR3: CASSVGSNPYEQYF; DNA: TGTGCCAGCAGCGTAGGCTCTAACCCCTACGAGCAGTACTTC
D: .; V: TRBV7-9; J: TRBJ2-1; size: .; CDR3: CASSSGDWNEQFF; DNA: TGTGCCAGCAGTTCGGGGGATTGGAATGAGCAGTTCTTC
D: TRBD1; V: TRBV23-1; J: TRBJ2-1; size: .; CDR3: CASSQSAGGNEQFF; DNA: TGCGCCAGCAGTCAATCGGCAGGGGGAAATGAGCAGTTCTTC
D: .; V: TRBV4-1; J: TRBJ2-1; size: few; CDR3: CASSPLVGGEQFF; DNA: TGCGCCAGCAGCCCCCTAGTAGGGGGTGAGCAGTTCTTC
D: TRBD2; V: TRBV28; J: TRBJ2-7; size: .; CDR3: CASSDARQGLLAGFEQYF; DNA: TGTGCCAGCAGTGACGCAAGACAGGGATTACTAGCGGGATTCGAGCAGTACTTC
D: .; V: TRBV6-5; J: TRBJ2-7; size: .; CDR3: CASSQTVWEQYF; DNA: TGTGCCAGCAGTCAAACAGTGTGGGAGCAGTACTTC
D: TRBD2; V: TRBV13; J: TRBJ2-1; size: .; CDR3: CASSLAGGPGYEQFF; DNA: TGTGCCAGCAGCTTAGCGGGAGGGCCTGGCTATGAGCAGTTCTTC
D: .; V: TRBV10-3; J: TRBJ2-7; size: large; CDR3: CAISESDSDYEQYF; DNA: TGTGCCATCAGTGAGTCAGACAGTGACTACGAGCAGTACTTC
D: .; V: TRBV13; J: TRBJ2-1; size: .; CDR3: CASSLARGLREQFF; DNA: TGTGCCAGCAGCTTAGCCCGGGGCCTTCGCGAGCAGTTCTTC
D: .; V: TRBV27; J: TRBJ2-3; size: .; CDR3: CASSRIRDHTDTQYF; DNA: TGTGCCAGCAGTCGTATCCGGGACCACACAGATACGCAGTATTTT
D: .; V: TRBV29-1; J: TRBJ2-1; size: few; CDR3: CSVIAATFNEQFF; DNA: TGCAGCGTTATAGCTGCTACTTTCAATGAGCAGTTCTTC
D: TRBD1; V: TRBV9; J: TRBJ2-5; size: .; CDR3: CASSADRVSRQETQYF; DNA: TGTGCCAGCAGCGCGGACAGGGTGAGCAGGCAAGAGACCCAGTACTTC
D: .; V: TRBV5-1; J: TRBJ2-7; size: .; CDR3: CASSLEAAASSYEQYF; DNA: TGCGCCAGCAGCTTGGAGGCAGCCGCTAGCTCCTACGAGCAGTACTTC